The 31 T cell receptor beta chains listed next were all sequenced from one sample in a study of T cell changes during pregnancy in multiple sclerosis. Here immunoSEQ multiplex PCR was the method, and the copy in TCRdb shows in-frame clones only, minus some. Of approximately 40,000 clones listed, just under 95% were seen once; the top ten hold approximately 0.5%. Sequencing was performed on CD4+ T cells from peripheral blood mononuclear cells, taken in the third trimester of pregnancy. Receptors originate from a female donor with multiple sclerosis, enrolled in a pregnancy study.

The chain has TRBV30 and TRBJ2-3, with 7 positions matching TRBD1. The CDR3 extends over 14 amino acids. The ends lost 1 base at V and 5 bases at J; junction bases unmatched: 6. Germline CDR1 reads GTSNPN; CDR2 reads SVGIG (reference sequence). CDR3 amino acids: CAWSGHRGVDTQYF. As DNA, the CDR3 is TGTGCCTGGAGTGGGCACAGGGGAGTAGATACGCAGTATTTT.

This clone was observed a few times. This chain links TRBV6-1 with TRBJ2-2; 8 nucleotides align to TRBD2. Germline CDR1 and CDR2: MNHNS and SASEGT. The CDR3 length is 16 residues. Trimming cost V 3 bases and J 6 bases; bases outside gene matches: 9. As DNA, the CDR3 is TGTGCCAGCAGTGATCCGGGACTAGTTACCGCCGGGGAGCTGTTTTTT. Encoded protein: CASSDPGLVTAGELFF.

The genes are TRBV2 and TRBJ2-1; 9 positions match TRBD1. The CDR3 extends over 15 amino acids. J gave up 5 bases and V 6 bases, and 8 bases lay outside the gene matches. In germline, CDR1 is SNHLY, CDR2 FYNNEI. The CDR3 region is CASRGQGKEDNEQFF. CDR3 in DNA: TGTGCCAGCAGGGGACAGGGAAAGGAGGACAATGAGCAGTTCTTC. The full variable domain, with the rest looked up from reference TRBV2 and TRBJ2-1, is EPEVTQTPSHQVTQMGQEVILRCVPISNHLYFYWYRQILGQKVEFLVSFYNNEISEKSEIFDDQFSVERPDGSNFTLKIRSTKLEDSAMYFCASRGQGKEDNEQFFGPGTRLTVL.

The chain recombines TRBV12-5 with TRBJ2-3; the match to TRBD1 covers 7 bases. J lost 5 bases, V lost 6 bases, and 11 bases had no gene match. Germline V gene lookup returns CDR1 LGHNT and CDR2 FRNRAP. The CDR3 is made up of 15 amino acids. In DNA, the CDR3 is TGTGCTAGTGGCCTCCTCAGGGGGAGTGGAGATACGCAGTATTTT. This sequence encodes CASGLLRGSGDTQYF.

The V and J genes are TRBV6-5 and TRBJ2-1; 7 bases are a match to TRBD1. Germline assignment: CDR1 MNHEY and CDR2 SVGAGI. V lost 7 bases to trimming and J lost 7 bases; unmatched junction nucleotides: 7. This CDR3 is built from 13 residues. CDR3: CASTFIQGNEQFF. The CDR3 nucleotides are TGTGCCAGCACCTTTATACAGGGGAATGAGCAGTTCTTC.

This chain connects TRBV6-6 to TRBJ2-5, with D tentatively TRBD2 (5 bases). This CDR3 has 16 amino acids. CDR1 is MNHNY and CDR2 is SVGAGI in the germline V gene (reference sequence). V was cut by 2 bases and J by 5 bases, with 18 bases left in between. The CDR3: CASSYPTLGGTETQYF. The CDR3, as DNA: TGTGCCAGCAGTTACCCCACCCTTGGAGGTACGGAGACCCAGTACTTC.

The chain employs TRBV5-8 and TRBJ2-7; 10 positions agree with TRBD1. V trimming: 4 bases; J trimming: 5 bases; junction bases outside the gene matches: 9. Germline lookup yields CDR1 SGHTS and CDR2 YDEGEE. The CDR3 contains 15 residues. CDR3 bases: TGTGCCAGCAGCCTCGGTGGACAGGGGGTTAACGAGCAGTACTTC. It is translated as CASSLGGQGVNEQYF.

J is TRBJ1-1 and V is TRBV4-3; tentatively, D is TRBD1 (5 bases). Trimming stripped 0 bases from V and 8 bases from J, with 10 bases between. The germline CDR1 and CDR2 sequences are LGHNA and YSLEER. The CDR3 has 13 amino acids. Here the CDR3 reads CASSQDGGSEAFF. The CDR3 bases are TGCGCCAGCAGCCAAGACGGGGGGTCCGAAGCTTTCTTT.

The chain uses TRBV5-4 and TRBJ2-6; D is possibly TRBD2 (6 bases). The V gene lost 3 bases and the J gene lost 4 bases, with 11 bases spanning the gap. The CDR3 contains 15 residues. Germline V gives CDR1 SGHNT, CDR2 YYREEE (reference sequence). The CDR3 region has the DNA TGTGCCAGCAGCTCCGGGGGTAGGGGGGCCAACGTCCTGACTTTC. Translated: CASSSGGRGANVLTF.

Of note for this clone: The junction does not match germline at one end; this may be a read error. The chain recombines TRBV7-9 with TRBJ2-5, with 10 nucleotides matching TRBD2. This CDR3 spans 14 amino acids. Germline CDR1 is SEHNR and CDR2 is FQNEAQ (reference sequence). The CDR3, as DNA: TGTGCCAGCAGCCTAGCGGGGGCTTGGGAGACCCAGTACTTC. Its translation: CASSLAGAWETQYF.

V gene TRBV5-1 combines with J gene TRBJ2-7, with 12 bases aligning to TRBD2. This CDR3 contains 16 residues. The trim removed 4 bases at V and 6 bases at J, leaving 11 bases unmatched. Germline V lookup: CDR1 SGHRS, CDR2 YFSETQ. CDR3 residues: CASSISSGRASGEQYF. The CDR3 coding sequence is TGCGCCAGCAGCATATCTAGCGGGAGGGCCTCGGGCGAGCAGTACTTC.

This chain links TRBV7-3 with TRBJ2-7; tentatively, D is TRBD2 (7 bases). From germline, CDR1 is SGHTA and CDR2 FQGTGA. Trimming took 4 bases from V and 2 from J, leaving 15 bases between them. The CDR3 sequence is 15 residues long. The CDR3 spells CASSWDRGATYEQYF. The DNA for the CDR3 is TGTGCCAGCAGCTGGGACCGGGGGGCCACCTACGAGCAGTACTTC.

V and J are TRBV14 and TRBJ2-5; D gene ambiguous. This CDR3 region has 16 residues. Trimming removed 3 bases at V and 2 bases at J, with 16 bases between. From germline, CDR1 is SGHDN and CDR2 FVKESK. Here the CDR3 DNA reads TGTGCCAGCAGCCACAGAACCCTCGACAAGCAAGAGACCCAGTACTTC. Translating gives CASSHRTLDKQETQYF. The complete variable domain, with remaining parts taken from reference TRBV14 and TRBJ2-5, reads EAGVTQFPSHSVIEKGQTVTLRCDPISGHDNLYWYRRVMGKEIKFLLHFVKESKQDESGMPNNRFLAERTGGTYSTLKVQPAELEDSGVYFCASSHRTLDKQETQYFGPGTRLLVL.

This chain joins TRBV30 and TRBJ1-6; 7 bases agree with TRBD1. J gave up 7 bases and V 2 bases, and 5 bases lay outside the gene matches. This CDR3 has 14 amino acids. The germline gives CDR1 GTSNPN, CDR2 SVGIG (reference sequence). The CDR3 DNA follows: TGTGCCTGGAGTTTTGACAGGGTGAATTCACCCCTCCACTTT. It yields the protein CAWSFDRVNSPLHF.

The chain has TRBV27 and TRBJ2-3, with D tentatively TRBD1 (6 bases). CDR1 MNHEY and CDR2 SMNVEV come from the germline V gene (reference sequence). The V and J ends lost 3 bases and 5 bases respectively, with 15 bases between them. The CDR3 has 15 residues. The CDR3 DNA reads as TGTGCCAGCAGTTTTCTTCTGGGGGCACGAGATACGCAGTATTTT. Its protein product is CASSFLLGARDTQYF.

The rearrangement uses TRBV5-1 and TRBJ2-1; TRBD1 is a possible D gene (5 bases). V was trimmed by 9 bases and J by 1 base, leaving 14 bases between them. The CDR3 is 14 amino acids. The germline CDR1 and CDR2 sequences are SGHRS and YFSETQ. The CDR3 loop reads CATRSRESYNEQFF. The CDR3 region has the DNA TGCGCCACCCGCTCCAGGGAATCCTACAATGAGCAGTTCTTC.

This chain joins TRBV7-2 and TRBJ2-7; D is unclear. V was clipped by 7 bases and J by 1 base, with 11 bases between them. CDR1 SGHTA and CDR2 FQGNSA come from the germline V gene. CDR3 length: 13 amino acids. This CDR3 reads CASTPGGSYEQYF. CDR3 DNA sequence: TGTGCCAGCACCCCCGGCGGTTCCTACGAGCAGTACTTC.

The chain links TRBV19 to TRBJ2-3; tentative D call: TRBD1 (5 bases). The CDR3 sequence is 13 residues long. Germline V CDR1 and CDR2: LNHDA, SQIVND (reference sequence). The V gene lost 6 bases and the J gene lost 1 base, with 8 bases spanning the gap. Here the CDR3 reads CASRQQGTDTQYF. In nucleotides, the CDR3 is TGTGCCAGTAGACAACAGGGCACAGATACGCAGTATTTT.

This rearrangement joins TRBV6-1 to TRBJ2-7; D is undetermined. V lost 0 bases and J 3 bases, leaving 12 bases between the germline ends. The germline CDR1 and CDR2 sequences are MNHNS and SASEGT. The CDR3 spans 15 residues. The CDR3 nucleotides are TGTGCCAGCAGTGAAGCGCTTTCCAGTTACTACGAGCAGTACTTC. Residues: CASSEALSSYYEQYF.

The CDR3: CASSTLAGVPDTQYF. Written as DNA, the CDR3 is TGCGCCAGCAGCACTTTAGCGGGGGTCCCAGATACGCAGTATTTT. The chain carries TRBV5-1 and TRBJ2-3; 9 nucleotides line up with TRBD2. V lost 4 bases and J lost 4; bases outside the gene matches: 7. This CDR3 region has 15 residues. Germline values: CDR1 SGHRS, CDR2 YFSETQ.

V is TRBV4-3 and J is TRBJ1-2; no definite D call. The CDR3 covers 13 residues. Trimming stripped 0 bases from V and 6 bases from J, with 8 bases between. Per germline, CDR1 LGHNA and CDR2 YSLEER. The CDR3 sequence: CASSQDSIDGYTF. As DNA, the CDR3 is TGCGCCAGCAGCCAAGACAGTATCGATGGCTACACCTTC.

Concerning this clone: The DNA is omitted, as the CDR3 cannot be located on it reliably, and the CDR3 follows TCRdb's listing. The genes are TRBV6-1 and TRBJ2-5; TRBD2 is the table's D call, not checked against the DNA. The CDR3 comprises 13 residues, both ends counted. Germline V gene lookup returns CDR1 MNHNS and CDR2 SASEGT. The CDR3 reads CASSEVASGTEYF.

The chain joins TRBV4-3 to TRBJ2-1, with 8 bases identical to TRBD2. The V gene end was trimmed by 3 bases and the J gene end by 8 bases; junction bases not matched to a gene: 15. The CDR3 has 17 amino acids. Germline V gives CDR1 LGHNA, CDR2 YSLEER. CDR3 residues: CASSQMTRTGGGDEQFF. DNA for the CDR3: TGCGCCAGCAGCCAGATGACTAGAACGGGGGGGGGCGATGAGCAGTTCTTC.

This clone was seen only once. V and J are TRBV14 and TRBJ1-3; D call uncertain. Trimming took off 0 bases at V and 10 bases at J, with 13 bases between the two ends. CDR3 length: 14 amino acids. Germline CDR1 reads SGHDN; CDR2 reads FVKESK. The CDR3 DNA reads as TGTGCCAGCAGCCAAGAGGCAGCGGCGTCTACCATATATTTT. As protein: CASSQEAAASTIYF.

The chain uses TRBV6-5 and TRBJ1-4; perhaps TRBD1 as D (5 bases). This CDR3 has 13 amino acids. Germline values: CDR1 MNHEY, CDR2 SVGAGI. V was trimmed by 6 bases and J by 3 bases, leaving 8 bases between them. The CDR3, as DNA: TGTGCCAGCAGGCAGGGCCCTAATGAAAAACTGTTTTTT. The encoded protein is CASRQGPNEKLFF.

This chain uses TRBV19 with TRBJ1-3; TRBD1 matches at 7 bases. With 7 bases clipped from V and 0 bases from J, the junction kept 9 bases outside the gene matches. Germline V lookup: CDR1 LNHDA, CDR2 SQIVND (reference sequence). The CDR3 runs to 16 residues. The CDR3, as DNA: TGTGCCAGTACCCCGACAGGGCTCAGCTCTGGAAACACCATATATTTT. This encodes CASTPTGLSSGNTIYF.

This chain connects TRBV10-3 to TRBJ2-5, with D possibly matching TRBD1 (6 bases). In germline, CDR1 is ENHRY, CDR2 SYGVKD. Between the trimmed V and J ends, which lost 0 bases and 1 base, there was a span of 6 bases. This CDR3 has 14 residues. The CDR3 region is CAISESGAQETQYF. In nucleotides, the CDR3 is TGTGCCATCAGTGAGTCGGGGGCCCAAGAGACCCAGTACTTC.

The V gene is TRBV18, the J gene TRBJ2-7; 8 bases line up with TRBD1. Looked up from germline, CDR1 is KGHSH and CDR2 is LQKENI. This CDR3 region has 15 residues. V was pared by 0 bases and J by 5 bases, with 6 bases of the junction left unmatched. The CDR3 DNA is TGTGCCAGCTCACCACCAGACAGGGGAACCGACGAGCAGTACTTC. Translating it yields CASSPPDRGTDEQYF. Looking up the rest from reference TRBV18 and TRBJ2-7 gives the full variable domain: NAGVMQNPRHLVRRRGQEARLRCSPMKGHSHVYWYRQLPEEGLKFMVYLQKENIIDESGMPKERFSAEFPKEGPSILRIQQVVRGDSAAYFCASSPPDRGTDEQYFGPGTRLTVT.

The rearrangement uses TRBV7-2 and TRBJ2-2; TRBD2 matches at 8 bases. The J segment lost 5 bases and the V segment lost 6 bases, leaving 8 bases of the junction unmatched. The CDR3 runs to 15 residues. Germline V gene sequence: CDR1 SGHTA, CDR2 FQGNSA. The CDR3 is CASRKTSEITGELFF. CDR3 nucleotide sequence: TGTGCCAGCAGAAAGACTAGCGAAATAACCGGGGAGCTGTTTTTT.

The chain links TRBV5-1 to TRBJ2-5, with 10 bases lining up with TRBD2. The CDR3 contains 14 residues. After removal of 1 base from V and 5 bases from J, the junction contained 2 bases not matched to a gene. The V gene's germline CDR1 is SGHRS and CDR2 YFSETQ. DNA for the CDR3: TGCGCCAGCAGCTTGAATAGCGGGAGGGAGACCCAGTACTTC. Protein: CASSLNSGRETQYF.

The chain joins TRBV6-5 to TRBJ1-1, with D possibly matching TRBD1 (5 bases). The CDR3 spans 15 residues. From germline, CDR1 is MNHEY and CDR2 SVGAGI. The V end was cut by 2 bases, the J end by 3 bases, with 13 bases between. CDR3 in amino acids: CASSYSAGRDTEAFF. The CDR3 DNA is TGTGCCAGCAGTTACAGCGCAGGGAGGGACACTGAAGCTTTCTTT.